Given below is one T cell receptor (beta chain) in context. Its antigen is unidentified. Losses at the gene ends were 2 bases for V and 4 bases for J; bases not matched to a gene: 5. The CDR3 has 15 residues. Germline values: CDR1 MGHDK, CDR2 SYGVNS. The deep-level immunoSEQ assay was used. Sequenced by immunoSEQ multiplex PCR; TCRdb stores in-frame clones only, minus some. This sample carries roughly 2 million clones, 85% to 95% of them seen once, and the ten largest clones take under 0.15%. The sample originates from a study of shared clonotypes between healthy human individuals. Findings of the study overall: Few donors limited the genetic and exposure-history diversity represented.

Sequencing was done on a sample of naive CD4+ T cells sorted from blood. Specified subset: CD45RA+ positively selected. The TCR originated in a man younger than 35 in good health. J is TRBJ1-2 and V is TRBV25-1, with 9 bases fitting TRBD1. The CDR3 protein is CASSETGGGLYGYTF. CDR3 coding DNA: TGTGCCAGCAGTGAAACAGGGGGCGGTCTCTATGGCTACACCTTC.